These 30 T cell receptor beta chains came from one sample sequenced in a study of blood T cell repertoires in COVID-19. Sequenced by immunoSEQ multiplex PCR; TCRdb stores in-frame clones only, minus some. The sample lists 140,000 or so clones, 88% occurring once. Material for sequencing was peripheral blood. The receptors shown here come from a human donor with COVID-19, enrolled during active disease. The donor label of this sample is uncertain.

CDR3 bases: TGTGCCAGTAGTATAAACCCCAGACAGGGAGGTATTGAAAAACTGTTTTTT. This translates into CASSINPRQGGIEKLFF. The rearrangement uses TRBV19 and TRBJ1-4; 7 bases are a match to TRBD1. CDR1 and CDR2 (germline): LNHDA, SQIVND (reference sequence). The CDR3 contains 17 residues. V shed 2 bases and J 7 bases; nucleotides not matched to a gene: 13.

V and J are TRBV5-1 and TRBJ2-5, with D possibly TRBD2 on 6 matching bases. V was trimmed by 2 bases and J by 0 bases, leaving 11 bases between them. Per germline, CDR1 SGHRS and CDR2 YFSETQ. The CDR3 totals 15 residues. The CDR3 nucleotides read TGCGCCAGCAGCTTAACTAGCCGCTACCAAGAGACCCAGTACTTC. Protein sequence: CASSLTSRYQETQYF. The full variable domain, with the rest looked up from reference TRBV5-1 and TRBJ2-5, is KAGVTQTPRYLIKTRGQQVTLSCSPISGHRSVSWYQQTPGQGLQFLFEYFSETQRNKGNFPGRFSGRQFSNSRSEMNVSTLELGDSALYLCASSLTSRYQETQYFGPGTRLLVL.

The rearrangement uses TRBV20-1 and TRBJ2-1; D unresolved. Germline lookup yields CDR1 DFQATT and CDR2 SNEGSKA (reference sequence). Trimming took off 0 bases at V and 8 bases at J, with 5 bases between the two ends. The CDR3 totals 11 residues. CDR3 in amino acids: CSARELDEQFF. DNA of the CDR3: TGCAGTGCTAGAGAGCTAGATGAGCAGTTCTTC.

The chain links TRBV4-2 to TRBJ2-1; 7 bases are a match to TRBD1. The CDR3 runs 19 residues. After removal of 0 bases from V and 4 bases from J, the junction contained 15 bases not matched to a gene. CDR1 is LGHNA, CDR2 YNFKEQ, per germline. CDR3: CASSQDLGVETGRYNEQFF. DNA for the CDR3: TGTGCCAGCAGCCAAGATTTAGGGGTGGAGACAGGGAGATACAATGAGCAGTTCTTC.

V usage is TRBV30 and J usage is TRBJ2-3; no firm D call. This CDR3 has 12 amino acids. The V gene lost 3 bases and the J gene lost 0 bases, with 4 bases spanning the gap. Germline loops: CDR1 GTSNPN, CDR2 SVGIG (reference sequence). The CDR3 DNA reads TGTGCCTGGAGCTCTAGCACAGATACGCAGTATTTT. Translating gives CAWSSSTDTQYF.

The rearrangement links TRBV5-1 to TRBJ2-1; 8 bases align to TRBD2. V lost 3 bases and J lost 7; bases outside the gene matches: 9. CDR3 length: 15 amino acids. Germline V gene data show CDR1 as SGHRS and CDR2 as YFSETQ. CDR3 bases: TGCGCCAGCAGCTATACCGGACTAGCAAGGAATGAGCAGTTCTTC. Protein sequence: CASSYTGLARNEQFF.

The chain recombines TRBV13 with TRBJ1-2; D not certain. The V gene lost 0 bases and the J gene lost 4 bases, with 9 bases spanning the gap. CDR1 and CDR2 (germline): PRHDT, FYEKMQ (reference sequence). The CDR3 consists of 14 residues. The CDR3: CASSLGQVGYGYTF. The CDR3 region has the DNA TGTGCCAGCAGCTTAGGCCAGGTTGGCTATGGCTACACCTTC. The whole variable domain, remainder taken from reference TRBV13 and TRBJ1-2, is AAGVIQSPRHLIKEKRETATLKCYPIPRHDTVYWYQQGPGQDPQFLISFYEKMQSDKGSIPDRFSAQQFSDYHSELNMSSLELGDSALYFCASSLGQVGYGYTFGSGTRLTVV.

J is TRBJ2-3 and V is TRBV30, with TRBD1 matching 7 bases. CDR3 size: 14 residues. Germline V lookup: CDR1 GTSNPN, CDR2 SVGIG (reference sequence). Trimming cost V 8 bases and J 0 bases; bases outside gene matches: 8. The chain's CDR3 is CAGTRGSSTDTQYF. The DNA for the CDR3 is TGTGCCGGTACCAGGGGGTCTAGCACAGATACGCAGTATTTT.

The chain recombines TRBV6-6 with TRBJ2-2; 7 bases map to TRBD2. CDR1 and CDR2 (germline): MNHNY, SVGAGI (reference sequence). CDR3 size: 15 residues. The ends lost 7 bases at V and 1 base at J; junction bases unmatched: 6. CDR3 sequence: CASKDVAGNTGELFF. The DNA for the CDR3 is TGTGCCAGCAAAGACGTAGCGGGGAACACCGGGGAGCTGTTTTTT.

This chain joins TRBV27 and TRBJ2-3; TRBD2 aligns across 7 bases. V lost 2 bases to trimming and J lost 3 bases; unmatched junction nucleotides: 11. The CDR3 spans 17 residues. Germline CDR1 MNHEY, CDR2 SMNVEV (reference sequence). CDR3 region: CASSLSGRGVRTDTQYF. The DNA of the CDR3 is TGTGCCAGCAGTTTAAGTGGTCGGGGGGTGAGGACAGATACGCAGTATTTT.

The genes are TRBV5-1 and TRBJ1-2; weak D call: TRBD1 (5 bases). The ends were cut back, 0 bases at V and 8 bases at J, with 8 bases in the middle. CDR1 and CDR2 from the germline V gene are SGHRS and YFSETQ. The CDR3 runs 12 residues. The CDR3 coding sequence is TGCGCCAGCAGCTTGGCGGGGGACGGCTACACCTTC. Translated: CASSLAGDGYTF.

The rearrangement uses TRBV15 and TRBJ1-1; D gene uncertain. The ends were cut back, 4 bases at V and 8 bases at J, with 17 bases in the middle. This CDR3 is built from 14 residues. In germline, CDR1 is LNHNV, CDR2 YYDKDF (reference sequence). CDR3 coding DNA: TGTGCCACCAGCACGCTACAGCTTGACGAGGAAGCTTTCTTT. The encoded protein is CATSTLQLDEEAFF.

The chain is built from TRBV5-5 and TRBJ1-1; TRBD1 aligns across 9 bases. Germline V lookup: CDR1 SGHKS, CDR2 YYEKEE (reference sequence). CDR3 size: 14 residues. Losses at the gene ends were 3 bases for V and 4 bases for J; bases not matched to a gene: 4. CDR3 in amino acids: CASSSGQGSTEAFF. In DNA form, the CDR3 reads TGTGCCAGCAGCTCCGGACAGGGGAGCACTGAAGCTTTCTTT.

The chain uses TRBV7-3 and TRBJ2-1; 7 bases line up with TRBD1. The length of the CDR3 is 13 residues. V was pared by 4 bases and J by 6 bases, with 3 bases of the junction left unmatched. Germline lookup yields CDR1 SGHTA and CDR2 FQGTGA. The CDR3 DNA is TGTGCCAGCAGCTCGTCAGGGGGCAATGAGCAGTTCTTC. Amino acids: CASSSSGGNEQFF. The full variable domain, in which reference TRBV7-3 and TRBJ2-1 provide the parts outside the CDR3, is GAGVSQTPSNKVTEKGKYVELRCDPISGHTALYWYRQSLGQGPEFLIYFQGTGAADDSGLPNDRFFAVRPEGSVSTLKIQRTERGDSAVYLCASSSSGGNEQFFGPGTRLTVL.

This chain joins TRBV7-2 and TRBJ1-2; 7 nucleotides line up with TRBD1. The germline CDR1 and CDR2 sequences are SGHTA and FQGNSA. The junction had 8 bases not matched to a gene; V was cut back by 2 bases and J by 5 bases. The CDR3 runs to 15 residues. DNA of the CDR3: TGTGCCAGCAGCTTATGGGCAGGGGGAGAGTATGGCTACACCTTC. Translated, it gives CASSLWAGGEYGYTF.

This clone was recorded a few times. V is TRBV5-6 and J is TRBJ2-5; D remains ambiguous. V lost 2 bases and J 5 bases, leaving 25 bases between the germline ends. There are 18 residues in the CDR3. CDR1 and CDR2 from the germline V gene are SGHDT and YYEEEE. The CDR3 protein is CASSFRPELILSRETQYF. CDR3 nucleotide sequence: TGTGCCAGCAGCTTTCGACCCGAGTTAATACTTTCGAGGGAGACCCAGTACTTC.

The J gene is TRBJ2-3, the V gene TRBV7-7, with 7 positions matching TRBD1. From germline, CDR1 is SSHAT and CDR2 FNYEAQ (reference sequence). Trimming cost V 1 base and J 5 bases; bases outside gene matches: 6. This CDR3 is built from 15 residues. Written as DNA, the CDR3 is TGTGCCAGCAGCTTAGGACAGGGCTCTGTAGATACGCAGTATTTT. It translates to CASSLGQGSVDTQYF. Together with reference TRBV7-7 and TRBJ2-3, the CDR3 gives the full variable domain: GAGVSQSPRYKVTKRGQDVTLRCDPISSHATLYWYQQALGQGPEFLTYFNYEAQPDKSGLPSDRFSAERPEGSISTLTIQRTEQRDSAMYRCASSLGQGSVDTQYFGPGTRLTVL.

The gene calls are TRBV28 and TRBJ2-7; D perhaps matches TRBD1 (6 bases). Germline V gives CDR1 MDHEN, CDR2 SYDVKM. Trimming stripped 4 bases from V and 2 bases from J, with 6 bases between. The CDR3 sequence is 12 residues long. CDR3 residues: CASSSGAYEQYF. CDR3 bases: TGTGCCAGCAGTTCAGGGGCCTACGAGCAGTACTTC.

This chain uses TRBV12-3 or TRBV12-4 with TRBJ2-1, with no clear D. V was pared by 10 bases and J by 5 bases, with 15 bases between. The CDR3 is 13 amino acids. DNA of the CDR3: TGTGCCACCATGTGGTCTGGCAACAATGAGCAGTTCTTC. It encodes CATMWSGNNEQFF.

The V call is TRBV9, the J call TRBJ2-2; D is unclear. The CDR3 extends over 14 amino acids. Trimming took 0 bases from V and 0 from J, leaving 3 bases between them. Per the germline V gene, CDR1 is SGDLS and CDR2 is YYNGEE. The DNA for the CDR3 is TGTGCCAGCAGCGTAGGGCCGAACACCGGGGAGCTGTTTTTT. Amino acids: CASSVGPNTGELFF. Full variable domain (rest looked up from reference TRBV9 and TRBJ2-2): DSGVTQTPKHLITATGQRVTLRCSPRSGDLSVYWYQQSLDQGLQFLIQYYNGEERAKGNILERFSAQQFPDLHSELNLSSLELGDSALYFCASSVGPNTGELFFGEGSRLTVL.

This chain links TRBV11-3 with TRBJ1-2, with 8 bases matching TRBD1. Trimming removed 5 bases from V and 2 bases from J; junction bases left unmatched: 4. The CDR3 has 14 amino acids. Germline V gene sequence: CDR1 SGHNT, CDR2 YENEEA. The CDR3 DNA reads TGTGCCAGCAGCCTCCGACAGGGGAACTATGGCTACACCTTC. It translates to CASSLRQGNYGYTF. The complete variable domain, with remaining parts taken from reference TRBV11-3 and TRBJ1-2, reads EAGVVQSPRYKIIEKKQPVAFWCNPISGHNTLYWYLQNLGQGPELLIRYENEEAVDDSQLPKDRFSAERLKGVDSTLKIQPAELGDSAVYLCASSLRQGNYGYTFGSGTRLTVV.

This clone was recorded a few times. This chain joins TRBV27 and TRBJ1-5; 8 bases match TRBD1. CDR1 is MNHEY, CDR2 SMNVEV, per germline (reference sequence). The CDR3 runs to 14 residues. The trim removed 4 bases at V and 9 bases at J, leaving 8 bases unmatched. CDR3 sequence reads: CASSSDRGLRPQHF. The DNA for the CDR3 is TGTGCCAGCAGTTCCGACAGGGGATTACGGCCCCAGCATTTT.

The chain couples TRBV7-9 to TRBJ2-7; 11 bases line up with TRBD1. The CDR3 is 15 amino acids. The ends lost 5 bases at V and 4 bases at J; junction bases unmatched: 7. The germline V gene encodes CDR1 SEHNR and CDR2 FQNEAQ (reference sequence). The CDR3 here is CASSRDRGFRYEQYF. The CDR3 DNA reads TGTGCCAGCAGCCGGGACAGGGGGTTTCGTTACGAGCAGTACTTC.

This clone turned up a few times. V and J are TRBV6-5 and TRBJ1-1; 7 bases line up with TRBD1. Germline V gene lookup returns CDR1 MNHEY and CDR2 SVGAGI. V gave up 7 bases and J gave up 6 bases; unmatched junction bases: 5. This CDR3 contains 12 residues. CDR3 in DNA: TGTGCCAGCATACAGGGGTTGGCTGAAGCTTTCTTT. Protein sequence: CASIQGLAEAFF.

The chain has TRBV7-9 and TRBJ1-2; TRBD1 aligns across 9 bases. Germline V gives CDR1 SEHNR, CDR2 FQNEAQ (reference sequence). V lost 7 bases and J lost 8; bases outside the gene matches: 5. The CDR3 is 12 amino acids. This CDR3 is CASIRDREGYTF. CDR3 nucleotide sequence: TGTGCCAGCATCAGGGACAGGGAGGGCTACACCTTC.

This clone was recorded a few times. This chain links TRBV2 with TRBJ2-3, with a possible D match to TRBD1 (6 bases). From germline, CDR1 is SNHLY and CDR2 FYNNEI. This CDR3 is built from 17 residues. V dropped 8 bases and J dropped 0 bases, with 21 bases sitting between them. The CDR3 DNA follows: TGTGCCAGCTCTGGACAGCCAAACATAATAAGCACAGATACGCAGTATTTT. It encodes CASSGQPNIISTDTQYF.

CDR3 nucleotide sequence: TGTGCCAGCTCACCGGGCCGGGAGCCCGGCCACTACGAGCAGTACTTC. Translating gives CASSPGREPGHYEQYF. V and J are TRBV18 and TRBJ2-7; D is perhaps TRBD2 (6 bases). Trimming took off 3 bases at V and 3 bases at J, with 18 bases between the two ends. CDR3 length: 16 amino acids. Germline V gene data show CDR1 as KGHSH and CDR2 as LQKENI. The variable domain in full, with the rest retrieved from reference TRBV18 and TRBJ2-7, is NAGVMQNPRHLVRRRGQEARLRCSPMKGHSHVYWYRQLPEEGLKFMVYLQKENIIDESGMPKERFSAEFPKEGPSILRIQQVVRGDSAAYFCASSPGREPGHYEQYFGPGTRLTVT.

The rearrangement uses TRBV14 and TRBJ2-5; 9 bases map to TRBD2. The V segment lost 4 bases and the J segment 5 bases; nucleotides outside the gene matches: 8. Per the germline V gene, CDR1 is SGHDN and CDR2 is FVKESK. The CDR3 loop spans 15 amino acids. In DNA, the CDR3 is TGTGCCAGCAGCCCCTTTGGCGGGGGGGACGAGACCCAGTACTTC. Residues: CASSPFGGGDETQYF.

This clone has a handful of counts. The chain has TRBV4-1 and TRBJ2-7; TRBD2 might be the D (6 bases). Looked up from germline, CDR1 is MGHRA and CDR2 is YSYEKL. The CDR3 spans 16 residues. V lost 0 bases and J lost 5, with 17 bases in between. CDR3 DNA: TGCGCCAGCAGCCAAGAAAGAGGAGGGGAGTACCACGAGCAGTACTTC. Its protein product is CASSQERGGEYHEQYF.

This sequence joins TRBV27 and TRBJ1-1; perhaps TRBD1 as D (6 bases). Trimming removed 5 bases from V and 0 bases from J, with 22 bases in between. Germline CDR1 reads MNHEY; CDR2 reads SMNVEV (reference sequence). The CDR3 extends over 18 amino acids. The DNA of the CDR3 is TGTGCCAGCAGTCCTGGCCCGGGGTGGTGGGACATGAACACTGAAGCTTTCTTT. This encodes CASSPGPGWWDMNTEAFF.